The next 27 T cell receptor beta chains were all read from a single sample in a study of CXCR3-negative and CXCR3-positive naive CD8 T cells. These TCRs are of unknown antigen specificity. The study's findings and limits: Naive cells positive for CXCR3 carried more hydrophobic TRB CDR3s than CXCR3-negative ones.

UMI-labeled TRB cDNA libraries were prepared by 5' RACE. From the 5' RACE reads, TCRdb lists one entry per CDR3 protein and no DNA. The table lists under 90,000 distinct CDR3 sequences, with about 0.62% in the top ten. Sequences were obtained from naive CXCR3+ CD8+ T cells from blood. Subset meaning: CD45RO-CCR7+CD27+CD95- naive CD8+ T cells expressing CXCR3 (TNR3+). These receptors came from a human donor in good health. Some clones in this sample may be carry-over from other donors' samples.

This chain uses TRBV19 with TRBJ1-3; checking the TCRdb D call of TRBD1 is not possible without DNA. CDR1 LNHDA and CDR2 SQIVND come from the germline V gene (reference sequence). The CDR3 has 13 amino acids. The CDR3 here is CASTTGSGNTIYF.

This chain uses TRBV2 with TRBJ2-2. Germline CDR1 reads SNHLY; CDR2 reads FYNNEI. This CDR3 has 12 residues. Here the CDR3 reads CARQGQTGELFF.

This chain connects TRBV28 to TRBJ1-2. Germline V lookup: CDR1 MDHEN, CDR2 SYDVKM. The CDR3 runs 11 residues. The CDR3 loop is CASSPAHGYTF.

The rearrangement joins TRBV28 to TRBJ1-3; absent DNA, TCRdb's TRBD1 call cannot be checked. This CDR3 region has 16 residues. The germline V gene encodes CDR1 MDHEN and CDR2 SYDVKM. The CDR3 spells CASSSAWTFSGNTIYF. The whole variable domain, filled in from reference TRBV28 and TRBJ1-3, reads DVKVTQSSRYLVKRTGEKVFLECVQDMDHENMFWYRQDPGLGLRLIYFSYDVKMKEKGDIPEGYSVSREKKERFSLILESASTNQTSMYLCASSSAWTFSGNTIYFGEGSWLTVV.

The CDR3 protein is CASPPGGTSGGSTDTQYF. This rearrangement joins TRBV12-3 or TRBV12-4 to TRBJ2-3; TCRdb reports TRBD2, a call that lacks DNA to check it against. The CDR3 length is 18 residues.

This chain's CDR3 is CASSLSGIGEQYF. The chain joins TRBV28 to TRBJ2-7. The length of the CDR3 is 13 residues. The germline V gene has CDR1 MDHEN and CDR2 SYDVKM. The full variable domain, completed using reference TRBV28 and TRBJ2-7, is DVKVTQSSRYLVKRTGEKVFLECVQDMDHENMFWYRQDPGLGLRLIYFSYDVKMKEKGDIPEGYSVSREKKERFSLILESASTNQTSMYLCASSLSGIGEQYFGPGTRLTVT.

This chain links TRBV2 with TRBJ2-1; TCRdb returns TRBD1, unconfirmable since there is no DNA. Germline CDR1 reads SNHLY; CDR2 reads FYNNEI. The CDR3 runs to 16 residues. The CDR3 loop is CASSPTGTGSYNEQFF.

The chain joins TRBV28 to TRBJ2-1; without DNA, the TCRdb call of TRBD1 cannot be checked. The CDR3 is 14 residues long. CDR1 and CDR2 from the germline V gene are MDHEN and SYDVKM. CDR3 residues: CASIMGGAYNEQFF.

The chain links TRBV5-6 to TRBJ2-7; TCRdb proposes TRBD2, but this gene call is untestable without DNA. Germline assignment: CDR1 SGHDT and CDR2 YYEEEE. The CDR3 covers 16 residues. The CDR3 spells CASSPDERGPTYEQYF.

The chain's CDR3 is CASSRSNETGEETQYF. The chain recombines TRBV7-8 with TRBJ2-5; TCRdb outputs TRBD1, but without DNA this stays unchecked. The CDR3 has 16 residues. From germline, CDR1 is SGHVS and CDR2 FQNEAQ.

The V and J genes are TRBV6-2 or TRBV6-3 and TRBJ2-7; TCRdb picks TRBD2, but there is no DNA to check that call. Germline V lookup: CDR1 MNHEY, CDR2 SVGEGT. CDR3 size: 16 residues. CDR3 region: CASSYREEDYSYEQYF.

The rearrangement links TRBV2 to TRBJ2-5; TCRdb lists TRBD2, though no DNA is available to test this call. Looked up from germline, CDR1 is SNHLY and CDR2 is FYNNEI. This CDR3 has 16 amino acids. The CDR3: CASPRTSGRNQETQYF.

The chain carries TRBV5-1 and TRBJ2-7. Germline CDR1 and CDR2: SGHRS and YFSETQ. This CDR3 is built from 12 residues. This CDR3 reads CASSLYGYEQYF.

The CDR3 sequence is CASSPRSLSEAFF. The V call is TRBV28, the J call TRBJ1-1. There are 13 residues in the CDR3. Germline-derived CDR1 and CDR2 are MDHEN and SYDVKM.

The chain carries TRBV12-3 or TRBV12-4 and TRBJ2-3; TCRdb indicates TRBD1, and absent DNA this call remains unverified. The CDR3 is 13 residues long. CDR3 protein: CASSAPSGTPQYF.

The V call is TRBV14, the J call TRBJ1-6; the D gene TCRdb calls, TRBD1, cannot be checked with no DNA. Germline values: CDR1 SGHDN, CDR2 FVKESK. The CDR3 covers 14 residues. The CDR3 spells CASSQGVGRSPLHF.

The CDR3 here is CSARDGGDTEAFF. The chain links TRBV20-1 to TRBJ1-1; TCRdb names TRBD1, which stays unverified in the absence of DNA. CDR1 DFQATT and CDR2 SNEGSKA come from the germline V gene (reference sequence). This CDR3 spans 13 amino acids.

The chain is built from TRBV5-6 and TRBJ1-1. The CDR3 has 14 amino acids. CDR1 and CDR2 from the germline V gene are SGHDT and YYEEEE. CDR3 loop: CASSFSGTSTEAFF.

V and J are TRBV28 and TRBJ2-7; the TCRdb call, TRBD1, lacks DNA for checking. The length of the CDR3 is 13 residues. Germline CDR1 is MDHEN and CDR2 is SYDVKM. The CDR3 spells CASSLIQGNEQYF.

The chain has TRBV29-1 and TRBJ1-2; lacking DNA, the TRBD1 call made by TCRdb goes unchecked. There are 14 residues in the CDR3. Germline assignment: CDR1 SQVTM and CDR2 ANQGSEA. The CDR3 protein is CSVEEIEGNYGYTF.

The genes are TRBV29-1 and TRBJ2-7; lacking DNA, the TRBD2 call made by TCRdb goes unchecked. The germline V gene has CDR1 SQVTM and CDR2 ANQGSEA. This CDR3 is built from 14 residues. This CDR3 is CSVDITGGSYEQYF.

The chain carries TRBV7-6 and TRBJ2-3; TCRdb names TRBD2, which stays unverified in the absence of DNA. Germline V gene sequence: CDR1 SGHVS, CDR2 FNYEAQ. The CDR3 is made up of 16 amino acids. CDR3 sequence reads: CASSDASGHSTDTQYF.

The V and J genes are TRBV12-3 or TRBV12-4 and TRBJ2-3; TCRdb lists TRBD2, though no DNA is available to test this call. The CDR3 loop spans 14 amino acids. CDR3 region: CASSSRRESDTQYF.

This chain uses TRBV25-1 with TRBJ2-1; the D call from TCRdb, TRBD2, cannot be confirmed without DNA. The CDR3 is made up of 15 amino acids. Germline V gene sequence: CDR1 MGHDK, CDR2 SYGVNS. CDR3 sequence: CASSELVTSGNEQFF.

V usage is TRBV20-1 and J usage is TRBJ2-7; TCRdb names TRBD2, which stays unverified in the absence of DNA. The germline V gene has CDR1 DFQATT and CDR2 SNEGSKA (reference sequence). This CDR3 has 11 amino acids. CDR3 loop: CSAGLAFEQYF.

The CDR3 spells CASSPLAGSSTVQYF. J is TRBJ2-7 and V is TRBV28; absent DNA, TCRdb's TRBD1 call cannot be checked. CDR1 and CDR2 from the germline V gene are MDHEN and SYDVKM. CDR3 length: 15 amino acids. Using reference TRBV28 and TRBJ2-7 for the parts outside the CDR3, the full variable domain is DVKVTQSSRYLVKRTGEKVFLECVQDMDHENMFWYRQDPGLGLRLIYFSYDVKMKEKGDIPEGYSVSREKKERFSLILESASTNQTSMYLCASSPLAGSSTVQYFGPGTRLTVT.

V usage is TRBV9 and J usage is TRBJ2-7; TCRdb's D call, TRBD2, is unchecked because there is no DNA. The germline gives CDR1 SGDLS, CDR2 YYNGEE. This CDR3 contains 17 residues. The CDR3 region is CASSAGLQREGLYEQYF.